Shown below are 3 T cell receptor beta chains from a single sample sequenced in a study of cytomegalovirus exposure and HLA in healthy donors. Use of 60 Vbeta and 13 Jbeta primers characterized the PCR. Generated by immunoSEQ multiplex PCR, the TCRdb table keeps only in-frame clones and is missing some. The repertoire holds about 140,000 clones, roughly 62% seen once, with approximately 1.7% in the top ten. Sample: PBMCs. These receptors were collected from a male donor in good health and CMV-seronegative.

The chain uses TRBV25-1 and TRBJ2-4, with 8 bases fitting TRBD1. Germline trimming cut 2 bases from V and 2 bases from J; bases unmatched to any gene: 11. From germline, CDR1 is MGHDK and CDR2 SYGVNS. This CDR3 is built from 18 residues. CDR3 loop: CASSEDTSTGETKNIQYF. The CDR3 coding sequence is TGTGCCAGCAGTGAAGATACTTCGACAGGGGAAACCAAAAACATTCAGTACTTC.

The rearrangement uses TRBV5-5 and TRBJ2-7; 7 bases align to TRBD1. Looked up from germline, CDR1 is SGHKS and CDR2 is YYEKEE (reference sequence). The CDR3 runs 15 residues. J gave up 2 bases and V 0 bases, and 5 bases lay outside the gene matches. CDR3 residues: CASSLVPGGTYEQYF. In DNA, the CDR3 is TGTGCCAGCAGCTTGGTGCCAGGGGGAACCTACGAGCAGTACTTC.

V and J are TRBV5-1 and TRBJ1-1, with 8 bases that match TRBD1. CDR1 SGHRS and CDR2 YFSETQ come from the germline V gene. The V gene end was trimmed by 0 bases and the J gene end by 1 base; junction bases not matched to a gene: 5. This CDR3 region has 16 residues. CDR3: CASSLENQGANTEAFF. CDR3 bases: TGCGCCAGCAGCTTGGAAAACCAGGGGGCGAACACTGAAGCTTTCTTT.